A selection of T cell receptor beta chains follows, all from one sample in a study of blood T cell repertoires in COVID-19. The table came from immunoSEQ multiplex PCR; TCRdb's copy has only in-frame clones and leaves some out. The table shows some 190,000 clones, with approximately 84% occurring only once. Input material: peripheral blood. These receptors all stem from a woman older than 75 with acute or convalescent COVID-19. Both conserved end residues are part of each CDR3. D genes are given only for firm matches. Rows give clone size only sometimes, using once, few, many, or a class for an expanded clone.

abundance	v_gene	j_gene	d_gene	CDR3nt	CDR3aa
-	TRBV9	TRBJ1-1	-	TGTGCCAGCAGCGCTACAGGGAACACTGAAGCTTTCTTT	CASSATGNTEAFF
-	TRBV28	TRBJ2-1	TRBD1	TGTGCCAGCAGCCCGATGGGACAGAGGATATACAATGAGCAGTTCTTC	CASSPMGQRIYNEQFF
-	TRBV27	TRBJ2-3	TRBD2	TGTGCCAGCAATCTTTGCTCTGGGACTACCTGCACAGATACGCAGTATTTT	CASNLCSGTTCTDTQYF
-	TRBV6-6	TRBJ1-2	TRBD1	TGTGCCAGCAGCTTAACCGGGACAGTCTATGGCTACACCTTC	CASSLTGTVYGYTF
-	TRBV18	TRBJ2-1	TRBD1	TGTGCCAGCTCACCAGACAGGGGCACGGATGAGCAGTTCTTC	CASSPDRGTDEQFF
-	TRBV28	TRBJ1-3	-	TGTGCCAGCAGTACCCCCTGGAGGGTAGCTGGAAACACCATATATTTT	CASSTPWRVAGNTIYF
-	TRBV2	TRBJ1-4	-	TGTGCCAGCAGTCCGGCGGGGCCCGCAACTAATGAAAAACTGTTTTTT	CASSPAGPATNEKLFF
-	TRBV2	TRBJ1-1	-	TGTGCCAGCAGGAGGGTGGGAAACACTGAAGCTTTCTTT	CASRRVGNTEAFF
-	TRBV27	TRBJ1-1	TRBD1	TGTGCCAGCAGTTTGGACAGGGGTTGGGGCACTGAAGCTTTCTTT	CASSLDRGWGTEAFF
-	TRBV20-1	TRBJ1-1	TRBD1	TGCAGTGCTAGTGTCGGGACAGGGTATGGCACTGAAGCTTTCTTT	CSASVGTGYGTEAFF
-	TRBV2	TRBJ1-6	-	TGTGCCAGCAGTGAAGTAGCAGGGGAGTATTCACCCCTCCACTTT	CASSEVAGEYSPLHF
-	TRBV27	TRBJ2-5	-	TGTGCCAGTCAAAAAACAGGGGTGGTAGCGGTCCAGTACTTC	CASQKTGVVAVQYF
-	TRBV20-1	TRBJ1-2	TRBD1	TGCAGTGCTAGTCCCGGGACAGGGGATGGCTACACCTTC	CSASPGTGDGYTF
once	TRBV3-1/TRBV3-2	TRBJ2-4	TRBD2	TGTGCCAGCAGCCGATCGACTAGCGGAAACATTCAGTACTTC	CASSRSTSGNIQYF
once	TRBV12-3/TRBV12-4	TRBJ2-7	TRBD1	TGTGCCAGCAGTGCACGACAGGGGTACGAGCAGTACTTC	CASSARQGYEQYF
-	TRBV18	TRBJ1-1	TRBD1	TGTGCCAGCTCACCGACCTACAGTCCCGGGACAGGGGCGGGGGCTGAAGCTTTCTTT	CASSPTYSPGTGAGAEAFF
few	TRBV7-2	TRBJ1-1	TRBD1	TGTGCCAGCAGCTTTCAGGGGGCGGAGGCTTTCTTT	CASSFQGAEAFF
-	TRBV5-6	TRBJ2-5	-	TGTGCCAGCAGCTTGACGGGGGTTGCGACCCAGTACTTC	CASSLTGVATQYF
-	TRBV29-1	TRBJ1-2	TRBD1	TGCAGCGTTACAGGGGCAGTCCCTAACTATGGCTACACCTTC	CSVTGAVPNYGYTF
-	TRBV6-5	TRBJ1-2	-	TGTGCCAGCAGTTACTCGGACAGAAACTATGGCTACACCTTC	CASSYSDRNYGYTF
few	TRBV3-1/TRBV3-2	TRBJ2-7	-	TGTGCCAGCAGCCATTTTAGGACAGAACTTTACAGCTCCTACGAGCAGTACTTC	CASSHFRTELYSSYEQYF
-	TRBV19	TRBJ2-3	TRBD2	TGTGCCAGTAGTATGACTAGCGGGAGTACAGATACGCAGTATTTT	CASSMTSGSTDTQYF
once	TRBV14	TRBJ1-2	TRBD1	TGTGCCAGCAGCCAGGGACAGTACTATGGCTACACCTTC	CASSQGQYYGYTF
few	TRBV19	TRBJ1-5	TRBD1	TGTGCCAGTAGTGGGACAGGGGGTAGTGGCAATCAGCCCCAGCATTTT	CASSGTGGSGNQPQHF
-	TRBV27	TRBJ1-2	-	TGTGCCAGCAGTTTATCCGGACCCCAGGCCGGAGGCTATGGCTACACCTTC	CASSLSGPQAGGYGYTF
-	TRBV7-7	TRBJ2-7	TRBD2	TGTGCTAGCAGCCCAGGACTAGCGGAACGCTACGAGCAGTACTTC	CASSPGLAERYEQYF
-	TRBV9	TRBJ2-7	TRBD2	TGTGCCAGCAGCCCAGAAGAAGCGGGAGGGGACTACGAGCAGTACTTC	CASSPEEAGGDYEQYF
-	TRBV6-2/TRBV6-3	TRBJ1-6	TRBD1	TGTGCCAGCAGTTACCGGCGCTCTTCCGGGACAGGGGAGGGTAATTCACCCCTCCACTTT	CASSYRRSSGTGEGNSPLHF
-	TRBV9	TRBJ2-1	TRBD2	TGTGCCAGCAGCGTAGCCCCCCTAGCGGGAGGGCAAAATGAGCAGTTCTTC	CASSVAPLAGGQNEQFF
-	TRBV2	TRBJ1-1	-	TGTGCCAGCAGTCTCGGGGTGTCCCCGAACACTGAAGCTTTCTTT	CASSLGVSPNTEAFF
-	TRBV18	TRBJ2-7	TRBD1	TGTGCCAGCTCACCACCGCGAGGACAGGGCCACGAGCAGTACTTC	CASSPPRGQGHEQYF
few	TRBV9	TRBJ2-2	-	TGTGCCAGCAGCGTATTAGGCAGCGGCACCGGGGAGCTGTTTTTT	CASSVLGSGTGELFF
-	TRBV28	TRBJ1-2	-	TGTGCCAGCAGAGGACAGCTAAAAGGCTACACCTTC	CASRGQLKGYTF
-	TRBV9	TRBJ1-2	TRBD1	TGTGCCAGCAGCCTTCTTCCAGGGGGATATGGCTACACCTTC	CASSLLPGGYGYTF
-	TRBV3-1/TRBV3-2	TRBJ2-7	TRBD2	TGTGCCAGCAGCTTAGCCGGGACTAGCGGGAGTACCGAGCAGTACTTC	CASSLAGTSGSTEQYF
-	TRBV29-1	TRBJ2-7	-	TGCAGCGTTGTCTCCCGAGGAGGGGCCCCCTCCTACGAGCAGTACTTC	CSVVSRGGAPSYEQYF
-	TRBV27	TRBJ2-5	TRBD1	TGTGCCAGCAGTTTCCCCTCCGGACAGGCCCAGTACTTC	CASSFPSGQAQYF
-	TRBV30	TRBJ2-5	TRBD1	TGTGCCTGGAGTGAGACAGGGACCCAAGAGACCCAGTACTTC	CAWSETGTQETQYF
-	TRBV2	TRBJ1-1	-	TGTGCCAGCAGAGTTGGGACACTTTCGAACACTGAAGCTTTCTTT	CASRVGTLSNTEAFF
once	TRBV7-8	TRBJ1-3	TRBD1	TGTGCCAGCAGCTTCTTGAACAGGGGGCGCCGTGGAAACACCATATATTTT	CASSFLNRGRRGNTIYF
-	TRBV5-8	TRBJ1-5	-	TGTGCCAGCAGCTTTGAGGTCGTTCAGCCCCAGCATTTT	CASSFEVVQPQHF
-	TRBV10-3	TRBJ2-7	-	TGTGCCATCAGGAATGGTAGCTTAACCTACGAGCAGTACTTC	CAIRNGSLTYEQYF
-	TRBV2	TRBJ2-3	TRBD1	TGTGCCAGCAGAGGGACAGCGTCCAGCACAGATACGCAGTATTTT	CASRGTASSTDTQYF
few	TRBV2	TRBJ2-7	-	TGTGCCAGCAATAAAGGACAGACCCGGAAGTACTTC	CASNKGQTRKYF
-	TRBV5-4	TRBJ2-5	TRBD1	TGTGCCAGCAGCTACGACAGGGAAGAGACCCAGTACTTC	CASSYDREETQYF
-	TRBV29-1	TRBJ1-1	-	TGCAGCGCTGCGTCAAGGGGCGACACTGAAGCTTTCTTT	CSAASRGDTEAFF
-	TRBV24-1	TRBJ1-1	-	TGTGCCACAGGGCAGGGCCAATGCACTGAAGCTTTCTTT	CATGQGQCTEAFF
-	TRBV5-4	TRBJ1-1	-	TGTGCCAGCAGCCCGCTCAACACCCCTGAAGCTTTCTTT	CASSPLNTPEAFF
few	TRBV5-8	TRBJ1-5	TRBD1	TGTGCCAGCAGCTTAGGGGACAGGGAAAATCAGCCCCAGCATTTT	CASSLGDRENQPQHF
-	TRBV10-1	TRBJ2-7	TRBD2	TGCGCCAGCAGTAATCCCCGGGAGGGGACCTACGAGCAGTACTTC	CASSNPREGTYEQYF
-	TRBV9	TRBJ1-1	-	TGTGCCAGCAGCGCGGCCACACTAATGAACACTGAAGCTTTCTTT	CASSAATLMNTEAFF
-	TRBV30	TRBJ1-6	-	TGTGCCTGGAGGGGGGGGCTTTCACCCCTCCACTTT	CAWRGGLSPLHF
-	TRBV6-5	TRBJ1-1	-	TGTGCCAGCAGTTACTCGAGGCTCACTGAAGCTTTCTTT	CASSYSRLTEAFF
-	TRBV18	TRBJ1-4	-	TGTGCCAGCTCACCATTCGGAGCCAATGAAAAACTGTTTTTT	CASSPFGANEKLFF
-	TRBV7-2	TRBJ2-3	-	TGTGCCAGCAGCTTTCTCGGGGGCACAGATACGCAGTATTTT	CASSFLGGTDTQYF
-	TRBV2	TRBJ1-2	-	TGTGCCAGCAGTGAAGCGTCCCCTACAGGGATGTATGGCTACACCTTC	CASSEASPTGMYGYTF
-	TRBV18	TRBJ1-1	-	TGTGCCAGCTCACTGAACGGGGTCCCCGCCACTGAAGCTTTCTTT	CASSLNGVPATEAFF
-	TRBV3-1/TRBV3-2	TRBJ2-1	-	TGTGCCAGCAGCCAAGGCGGGCTACGGCAGTTCTTC	CASSQGGLRQFF
-	TRBV27	TRBJ2-6	TRBD1	TGTGCCAGCACCCCGGGACAGGGGACCTCTGGGGCCAACGTCCTGACTTTC	CASTPGQGTSGANVLTF
-	TRBV6-5	TRBJ1-4	TRBD1	TGTGCCAGCAGAAGAGTACAGGGGTCCAATGAAAAACTGTTTTTT	CASRRVQGSNEKLFF